The 10 T cell receptor beta chains presented below share a single source sample, sequenced in a study of shared clonotypes between healthy human individuals. CD8 cells classed as naive were CD45RO-negative and positively selected for CCR7, excluding terminally differentiated effector memory CD45RA+ cells. This table comes from immunoSEQ multiplex PCR, and its TCRdb copy is limited to in-frame clones, with some not included. Among roughly 600,000 clones, 98% were seen once, and the ten largest hold more than 0.3%. The sample was naive CD8+ T cells sorted from blood. These TCRs come from a man aged 25 to 40 in good health.

This clone appeared once. The chain combines TRBV10-1 with TRBJ2-7, with TRBD2 matching 8 bases. The CDR3 contains 16 residues. V lost 0 bases and J lost 4; bases outside the gene matches: 8. The V gene's germline CDR1 is WNHNN and CDR2 SYGVQD (reference sequence). CDR3 residues: CASSESVGLAYYEQYF. In nucleotides, the CDR3 is TGCGCCAGCAGTGAGTCGGTAGGACTAGCTTATTACGAGCAGTACTTC.

The rearrangement links TRBV29-1 to TRBJ2-7, with a weak D call TRBD1 (6 bases). Per the germline V gene, CDR1 is SQVTM and CDR2 is ANQGSEA. This CDR3 spans 14 amino acids. V gave up 5 bases and J gave up 3 bases, with 17 bases separating them. The CDR3: CSVIPDSILYEQYF. For the CDR3, the DNA is TGCAGCGTTATCCCGGACAGCATCCTCTACGAGCAGTACTTC.

V and J are TRBV11-2 and TRBJ2-1; 13 nucleotides match TRBD2. V shed 3 bases and J 8 bases; nucleotides not matched to a gene: 10. The CDR3 is 17 residues long. The germline V gene has CDR1 SGHAT and CDR2 FQNNGV. CDR3 sequence reads: CASSFGLGLAGVDEQFF. The CDR3 DNA reads as TGTGCCAGCAGCTTCGGCCTCGGACTAGCGGGAGTGGATGAGCAGTTCTTC.

This chain links TRBV27 with TRBJ2-7; 8 positions agree with TRBD2. Losses at the gene ends were 3 bases for V and 1 base for J; bases not matched to a gene: 5. Germline V CDR1 and CDR2: MNHEY, SMNVEV (reference sequence). The CDR3 contains 15 residues. The CDR3 spells CASSFAREGSYEQYF. The CDR3 DNA follows: TGTGCCAGCAGTTTTGCCCGGGAGGGGTCCTACGAGCAGTACTTC.

The gene calls are TRBV27 and TRBJ1-2; 7 nucleotides match TRBD1. Trimming at V came to 0 bases and at J to 2 bases, leaving 6 bases not matched to a gene. Germline V gives CDR1 MNHEY, CDR2 SMNVEV (reference sequence). The CDR3 has 16 residues. CDR3 sequence (DNA): TGTGCCAGCAGTTTATCGGAGGGGGCCTTAAACTATGGCTACACCTTC. Its protein is CASSLSEGALNYGYTF.

This sequence joins TRBV10-2 and TRBJ2-7, with no clear D. From germline, CDR1 is WSHSY and CDR2 SAAADI. CDR3 length: 13 amino acids. V was pared by 0 bases and J by 4 bases, with 7 bases between. In nucleotides, the CDR3 is TGCGCCAGCAGTGAGTCGTCAGGATACGAGCAGTACTTC. Its translation: CASSESSGYEQYF.

The chain joins TRBV5-8 to TRBJ2-1; the match to TRBD2 covers 8 bases. The CDR3 totals 16 residues. The V segment lost 7 bases and the J segment 0 bases; nucleotides outside the gene matches: 9. The germline V gene encodes CDR1 SGHTS and CDR2 YDEGEE. CDR3 protein: CASESGGGTSYNEQFF. Here the CDR3 DNA reads TGTGCCAGCGAAAGCGGGGGAGGGACCTCCTACAATGAGCAGTTCTTC.

The gene calls are TRBV7-6 and TRBJ1-5; D possibly corresponds to TRBD1 (6 bases). Trimming removed 0 bases at V and 2 bases at J, with 14 bases between. The CDR3 has 17 residues. Germline V lookup: CDR1 SGHVS, CDR2 FNYEAQ. The CDR3 here is CASSLAIGGGGNQPQHF. The CDR3 region has the DNA TGTGCCAGCAGCTTAGCGATTGGAGGGGGGGGCAATCAGCCCCAGCATTTT.

The chain employs TRBV4-1 and TRBJ2-1; D unresolved. In germline, CDR1 is MGHRA, CDR2 YSYEKL. The V end was cut by 1 base, the J end by 10 bases, with 17 bases between. The CDR3 consists of 15 residues. This CDR3 reads CASSQGATAVWEQFF. DNA for the CDR3: TGCGCCAGCAGCCAAGGGGCTACTGCAGTTTGGGAGCAGTTCTTC.

The chain recombines TRBV6-6 with TRBJ2-3; 8 bases are a match to TRBD1. The V gene's germline CDR1 is MNHNY and CDR2 SVGAGI (reference sequence). Unmatched junction bases numbered 6, after V lost 4 bases and J lost 6 bases. There are 14 residues in the CDR3. DNA for the CDR3: TGTGCCAGCAGTTCCGGACAGGGAAGGGATACGCAGTATTTT. Encoded protein: CASSSGQGRDTQYF.